This TCR beta chain originates from a study of CD8+ T cells in alopecia areata. Study background: Tofacitinib was given for 6 to 18 months, then stopped for 6 months. General study points: Lesional scalp exceeded normal scalp in clonality, especially in alopecia totalis/universalis.

Details on this clone: Its antigen is still unknown.

cDNA prepared by RNA extraction and subsequent reverse transcription served as the template for sequencing. The assay was immunoSEQ multiplex PCR, and TCRdb's table has in-frame clones only and misses some. The sample lists just over 150,000 clones, around half seen once, with less than 20% in the top ten. This CDR3 has 17 residues. The V end was cut by 0 bases, the J end by 1 base, with 16 bases between. Germline-derived CDR1 and CDR2 are SGHRS and YFSETQ. Here the sequenced sample was CD8+ T cells sorted from blood, taken at week 0. The chain links TRBV5-1 to TRBJ1-1, with D perhaps matching TRBD1 (5 bases). This TCR was sampled from a human donor with alopecia areata. CDR3 DNA: TGCGCCAGCAGCTTGGGATGGGCAGGGAATACGAACACTGAAGCTTTCTTT. This gives the protein CASSLGWAGNTNTEAFF.